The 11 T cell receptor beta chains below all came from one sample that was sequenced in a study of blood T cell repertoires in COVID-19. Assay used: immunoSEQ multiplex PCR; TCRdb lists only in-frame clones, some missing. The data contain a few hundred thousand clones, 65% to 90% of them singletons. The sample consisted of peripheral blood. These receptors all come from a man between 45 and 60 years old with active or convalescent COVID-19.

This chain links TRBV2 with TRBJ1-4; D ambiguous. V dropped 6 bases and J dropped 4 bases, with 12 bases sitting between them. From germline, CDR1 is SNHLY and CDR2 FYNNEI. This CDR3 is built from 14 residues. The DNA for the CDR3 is TGTGCCAGCAGCCCACTGGGCGTTAATGAAAAACTGTTTTTT. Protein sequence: CASSPLGVNEKLFF.

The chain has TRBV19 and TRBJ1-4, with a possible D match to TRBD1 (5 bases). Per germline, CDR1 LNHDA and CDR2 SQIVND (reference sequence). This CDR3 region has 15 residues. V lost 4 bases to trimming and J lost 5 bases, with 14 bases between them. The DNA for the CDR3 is TGTGCCAGTAGTACGCCAAGGGGTAACAATGAAAAACTGTTTTTT. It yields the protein CASSTPRGNNEKLFF. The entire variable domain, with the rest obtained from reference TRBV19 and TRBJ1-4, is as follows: DGGITQSPKYLFRKEGQNVTLSCEQNLNHDAMYWYRQDPGQGLRLIYYSQIVNDFQKGDIAEGYSVSREKKESFPLTVTSAQKNPTAFYLCASSTPRGNNEKLFFGSGTQLSVL.

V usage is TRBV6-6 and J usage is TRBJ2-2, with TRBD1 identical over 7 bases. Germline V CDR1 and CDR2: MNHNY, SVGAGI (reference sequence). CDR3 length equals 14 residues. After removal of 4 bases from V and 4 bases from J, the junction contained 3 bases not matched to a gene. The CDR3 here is CASSSPGGTGELFF. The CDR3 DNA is TGTGCCAGCAGTTCTCCAGGGGGCACCGGGGAGCTGTTTTTT.

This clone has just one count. CDR3 DNA sequence: TGTGCCATCAGTGAGTCGAGCGGGGCACCCTATGGCTACACCTTC. Translation gives CAISESSGAPYGYTF. This chain links TRBV10-3 with TRBJ1-2; D is possibly TRBD1 (5 bases). CDR1 ENHRY and CDR2 SYGVKD come from the germline V gene. V lost 0 bases to trimming and J lost 4 bases, with 12 bases between them. The CDR3 loop spans 15 amino acids.

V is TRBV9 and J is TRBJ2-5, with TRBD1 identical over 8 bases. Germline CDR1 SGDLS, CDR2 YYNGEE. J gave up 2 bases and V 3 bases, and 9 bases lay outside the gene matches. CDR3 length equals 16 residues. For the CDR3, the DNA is TGTGCCAGCAGCGCCTTCGGACAGGGTTGGCAAGAGACCCAGTACTTC. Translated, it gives CASSAFGQGWQETQYF.

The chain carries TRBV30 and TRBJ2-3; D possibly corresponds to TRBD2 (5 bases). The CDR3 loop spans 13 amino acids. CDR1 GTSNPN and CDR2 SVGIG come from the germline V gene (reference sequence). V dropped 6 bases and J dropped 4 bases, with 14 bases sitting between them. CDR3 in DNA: TGTGCCTGCCCGGGATCCTCGCCAGATACGCAGTATTTT. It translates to CACPGSSPDTQYF.

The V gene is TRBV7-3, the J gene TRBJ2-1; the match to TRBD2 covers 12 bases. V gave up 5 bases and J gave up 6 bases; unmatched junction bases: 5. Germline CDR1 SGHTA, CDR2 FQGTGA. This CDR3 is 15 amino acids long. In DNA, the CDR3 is TGTGCCAGCAGCCCTAGCGGGGGGGCGGCCAATGAGCAGTTCTTC. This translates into CASSPSGGAANEQFF.

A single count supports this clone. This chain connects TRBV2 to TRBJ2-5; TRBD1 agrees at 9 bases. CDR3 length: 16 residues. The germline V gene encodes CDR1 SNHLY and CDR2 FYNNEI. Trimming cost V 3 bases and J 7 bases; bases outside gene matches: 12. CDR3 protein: CASSEGQGEAGRTQYF. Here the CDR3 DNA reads TGTGCCAGCAGTGAGGGACAGGGAGAAGCGGGGCGGACCCAGTACTTC.

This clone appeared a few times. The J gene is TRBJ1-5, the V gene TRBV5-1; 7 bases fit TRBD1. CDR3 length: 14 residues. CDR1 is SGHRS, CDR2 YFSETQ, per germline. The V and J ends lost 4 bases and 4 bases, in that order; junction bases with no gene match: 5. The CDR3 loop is CASSQGTANQPQHF. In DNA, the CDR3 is TGCGCCAGCAGCCAAGGGACAGCTAATCAGCCCCAGCATTTT.

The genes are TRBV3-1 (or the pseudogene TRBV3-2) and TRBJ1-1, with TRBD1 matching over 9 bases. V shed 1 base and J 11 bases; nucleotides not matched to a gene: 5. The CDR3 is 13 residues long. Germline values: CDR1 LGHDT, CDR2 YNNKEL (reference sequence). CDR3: CASSQGGDRVAFF. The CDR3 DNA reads TGTGCCAGCAGCCAAGGGGGGGACAGGGTTGCTTTCTTT.

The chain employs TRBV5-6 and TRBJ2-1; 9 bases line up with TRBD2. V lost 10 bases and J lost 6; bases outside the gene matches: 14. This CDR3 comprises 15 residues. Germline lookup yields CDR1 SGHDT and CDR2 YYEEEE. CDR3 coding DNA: TGTGCCCGTGTTTGGTTAGCGGGAGAGATCAATGAGCAGTTCTTC. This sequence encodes CARVWLAGEINEQFF.